Below, 24 T cell receptor beta chains from the same sample are listed, as sequenced in a study of T cells in Graves' hyperthyroidism and ophthalmopathy (dated by TCRdb to about 2019). Library method: multiplex PCR. Data came from an Illumina HiSeq 2000. The TCR beta CDR3 regions were amplified from RNA transcripts. The first round of RT-PCR for the TCR CDR3 was performed with the HTBI primer set and the Qiagen OneStep RT-PCR kit. Using fastp at Q25 and MiXCR, TCRdb reprocessed the public reads and kept productive beta chains. Each record represents a unique CDR3 protein, reported with the most common genes and DNA among its rows. The sample table lists under 300,000 distinct CDR3 sequences, 13% to 15% of them with a count of one. The ten largest clones add up to less than 15% of the sample. The sample comprised blood. These receptors came from a woman aged 40 to 50 with Graves' hyperthyroidism that later progressed to Graves' ophthalmopathy.

This clonotype was observed many times. The chain combines TRBV7-2 with TRBJ2-1, with TRBD2 as a possible D gene (5 bases). CDR1 is SGHTA, CDR2 FQGNSA, per germline. Trimming cost V 1 base and J 2 bases, with 15 bases left between them. The CDR3 sequence is 17 residues long. The CDR3 nucleotides are TGTGCCAGCAGCTTAGACTCTACGGGAAGGGCCTACAATGAGCAGTTCTTC. Its protein product is CASSLDSTGRAYNEQFF.

In its sample, this clonotype was seen many times. The chain is built from TRBV15 and TRBJ1-4; D possibly corresponds to TRBD1 (5 bases). V shed 3 bases and J shed 7 bases, with 18 bases lying between them. Germline V gene lookup returns CDR1 LNHNV and CDR2 YYDKDF (reference sequence). The CDR3 is made up of 16 amino acids. The DNA of the CDR3 is TGTGCCACCAGCAGTAGGAATCGAGGCGGGGGTGAAAAACTGTTTTTT. This codes for CATSSRNRGGGEKLFF.

This clonotype was recorded many times. J is TRBJ2-5 and V is TRBV5-1; D gene unclear. The V gene lost 0 bases and the J gene lost 1 base, with 10 bases spanning the gap. In germline, CDR1 is SGHRS, CDR2 YFSETQ. This CDR3 region has 15 residues. CDR3 region: CASSLVAVPQETQYF. The CDR3 nucleotides are TGCGCCAGCAGCTTGGTGGCAGTTCCCCAAGAGACCCAGTACTTC.

This clonotype was seen many times. The chain carries TRBV5-6 and TRBJ2-1; TRBD1 or TRBD2 may be the D gene (5 bases each). Trimming cost V 0 bases and J 8 bases, with 15 bases left between them. There are 15 residues in the CDR3. Germline assignment: CDR1 SGHDT and CDR2 YYEEEE. CDR3 protein: CASSLGRWQGHEQFF. The CDR3 bases are TGTGCCAGCAGCTTGGGGAGGTGGCAGGGCCATGAGCAGTTCTTC.

This clonotype was observed at least ten times. The genes are TRBV18 and TRBJ2-2; D uncertain. The CDR3 is made up of 14 amino acids. V gave up 2 bases and J gave up 5 bases, with 9 bases separating them. Germline V CDR1 and CDR2: KGHSH, LQKENI. For the CDR3, the DNA is TGTGCCAGCTCACCAACAACAGATACCGGGGAGCTGTTTTTT. This sequence encodes CASSPTTDTGELFF. The variable domain in full, completed from reference TRBV18 and TRBJ2-2, reads NAGVMQNPRHLVRRRGQEARLRCSPMKGHSHVYWYRQLPEEGLKFMVYLQKENIIDESGMPKERFSAEFPKEGPSILRIQQVVRGDSAAYFCASSPTTDTGELFFGEGSRLTVL.

In its sample, this clonotype was seen many times. The chain uses TRBV20-1 and TRBJ2-6, with no clear D. There are 15 residues in the CDR3. Trimming removed 6 bases from V and 0 bases from J, with 12 bases in between. CDR1 is DFQATT and CDR2 is SNEGSKA in the germline V gene (reference sequence). CDR3 sequence (DNA): TGCAGTGCGAACTCAAGGAGCTCTGGGGCCAACGTCCTGACTTTC. Translation gives CSANSRSSGANVLTF.

The chain recombines TRBV29-1 with TRBJ2-7, with TRBD1 as a possible D gene (6 bases). The CDR3 has 13 amino acids. Germline V gene data show CDR1 as SQVTM and CDR2 as ANQGSEA. V lost 6 bases and J 1 base, leaving 13 bases between the germline ends. CDR3 sequence (DNA): TGCAGCGTCTCCGACAGGTCTTCCTACGAGCAGTACTTC. Translation gives CSVSDRSSYEQYF.

The sample holds many counts of this clonotype. The J gene is TRBJ1-1, the V gene TRBV5-1; possibly TRBD1 for D (6 bases). CDR3 size: 16 residues. Looked up from germline, CDR1 is SGHRS and CDR2 is YFSETQ. With 1 base removed from V and 2 bases from J, the gap between germline ends came to 15 bases. For the CDR3, the DNA is TGCGCCAGCAGCTTGACCCCCGGGACATCCAACACTGAAGCTTTCTTT. Its protein product is CASSLTPGTSNTEAFF.

In this sample, this clonotype turned up many times. The chain joins TRBV7-8 to TRBJ2-1; D is ambiguous. Looked up from germline, CDR1 is SGHVS and CDR2 is FQNEAQ. The CDR3 loop spans 16 amino acids. V was pared by 4 bases and J by 0 bases, with 13 bases between. CDR3 sequence: CASSSSGGSSYNEQFF. DNA of the CDR3: TGTGCCAGCAGCTCCTCCGGCGGAAGCTCCTACAATGAGCAGTTCTTC.

Ten or more counts support this clonotype. The chain carries TRBV9 and TRBJ2-1; a possible D gene is TRBD2 (5 bases). The CDR3 is 13 residues long. Germline-derived CDR1 and CDR2 are SGDLS and YYNGEE. V lost 3 bases to trimming and J lost 7 bases, with 11 bases between them. The CDR3 loop is CASSAGLPNEQFF. CDR3 sequence (DNA): TGTGCCAGCAGCGCCGGACTGCCTAATGAGCAGTTCTTC.

This chain uses TRBV19 with TRBJ1-5; 9 nucleotides align to TRBD1. After removal of 4 bases from V and 6 bases from J, the junction contained 4 bases not matched to a gene. CDR3 length: 14 residues. Germline values: CDR1 LNHDA, CDR2 SQIVND (reference sequence). This chain's CDR3 is CASSRDREGQPQHF. CDR3 nucleotides: TGTGCCAGTAGTAGGGACAGGGAAGGTCAGCCCCAGCATTTT.

This clonotype was recorded many times. V gene TRBV19 combines with J gene TRBJ2-5; TRBD2 agrees at 9 bases. Germline CDR1 is LNHDA and CDR2 is SQIVND (reference sequence). Trimming took 7 bases from V and 5 from J; bases not matched to a gene: 11. The CDR3 sequence is 15 residues long. This chain's CDR3 is CASKALVAGDETQYF. The CDR3 nucleotides read TGTGCCAGTAAAGCGCTCGTAGCGGGAGATGAGACCCAGTACTTC.

This clonotype was seen more than once but under ten times. The gene calls are TRBV7-9 and TRBJ2-7; D not resolved. Germline V gene lookup returns CDR1 SEHNR and CDR2 FQNEAQ (reference sequence). The CDR3 runs to 16 residues. The V gene lost 4 bases and the J gene lost 1 base, with 17 bases spanning the gap. The CDR3 region is CASSSHTRTASYEQYF. Here the CDR3 DNA reads TGTGCCAGCAGCTCCCACACCAGAACCGCATCCTACGAGCAGTACTTC.

In its sample, this clonotype was seen many times. The V call is TRBV27, the J call TRBJ2-7; weak D call: TRBD2 (6 bases). CDR1 MNHEY and CDR2 SMNVEV come from the germline V gene (reference sequence). The CDR3 has 15 amino acids. Deletions cut 1 base from V and 3 bases from J, with 13 bases between. The chain's CDR3 is CASSLYGSPLYEQYF. CDR3 coding DNA: TGTGCCAGCAGTTTATACGGGAGCCCCCTCTACGAGCAGTACTTC.

The chain has TRBV5-6 and TRBJ2-3; the D gene is possibly TRBD2 (7 bases). This CDR3 contains 18 residues. V lost 4 bases to trimming and J lost 0 bases, with 21 bases between them. Germline V CDR1 and CDR2: SGHDT, YYEEEE. CDR3 in amino acids: CASSQSGDISISTDTQYF. CDR3 coding DNA: TGTGCCAGCAGCCAGAGCGGGGACATATCGATAAGCACAGATACGCAGTATTTT.

This clonotype was found many times. The V and J genes are TRBV12-3 or TRBV12-4 and TRBJ2-1; 8 bases align to TRBD2. The V gene end was trimmed by 6 bases and the J gene end by 6 bases; junction bases not matched to a gene: 13. The CDR3 runs to 16 residues. As DNA, the CDR3 is TGTGCCAGCAGCCCACCCGGACTAGCTAACTCCAATGAGCAGTTCTTC. It yields the protein CASSPPGLANSNEQFF.

This clonotype was recorded at least ten times. The chain is built from TRBV10-3 and TRBJ1-4, with 7 nucleotides matching TRBD1. The length of the CDR3 is 14 residues. V lost 5 bases and J lost 5; bases outside the gene matches: 5. Germline V CDR1 and CDR2: ENHRY, SYGVKD. The DNA of the CDR3 is TGTGCCATCAGTAAAGGGACAGACAATGAAAAACTGTTTTTT. Its translation: CAISKGTDNEKLFF.

This rearrangement joins TRBV10-3 to TRBJ1-1; TRBD1 matches 7 bases. J lost 5 bases, V lost 7 bases, and 10 bases had no gene match. The germline V gene has CDR1 ENHRY and CDR2 SYGVKD. The CDR3 sequence is 14 residues long. In DNA, the CDR3 is TGTGCCATCAACTCCGGGAAGGGGGCTACTGAAGCTTTCTTT. Encoded protein: CAINSGKGATEAFF.

The chain carries TRBV20-1 and TRBJ2-1, with D perhaps TRBD2 (7 bases). CDR1 is DFQATT and CDR2 is SNEGSKA in the germline V gene (reference sequence). The CDR3 totals 14 residues. The V end lost 7 bases, the J end lost 8 bases, and 21 bases lay between the germline ends. Written as DNA, the CDR3 is TGCAGTGTTGGGGGCGGGAGAGTCATGTATGAGCAGTTCTTC. Translated, it gives CSVGGGRVMYEQFF.

The chain joins TRBV2 to TRBJ2-1; TRBD1 aligns across 8 bases. CDR1 is SNHLY, CDR2 FYNNEI, per germline. This CDR3 comprises 13 residues. Trimming removed 4 bases from V and 6 bases from J; junction bases left unmatched: 2. CDR3: CASSGQGTNEQFF. Here the CDR3 DNA reads TGTGCCAGCAGTGGACAGGGGACCAATGAGCAGTTCTTC.

This clonotype has a count of ten or more. This chain connects TRBV20-1 to TRBJ1-1; TRBD1 might be the D (5 bases). Germline CDR1 and CDR2: DFQATT and SNEGSKA (reference sequence). Trimming shortened V by 0 bases and J by 0 bases, and 11 bases separated the two germline ends. The CDR3 runs to 15 residues. The CDR3 loop reads CSARDLGLMNTEAFF. CDR3 DNA sequence: TGCAGTGCTAGAGATTTGGGACTAATGAACACTGAAGCTTTCTTT.

This rearrangement joins TRBV19 to TRBJ1-4; D is perhaps TRBD1 (5 bases). The CDR3 has 14 amino acids. The V gene's germline CDR1 is LNHDA and CDR2 SQIVND (reference sequence). V gave up 7 bases and J gave up 8 bases, with 17 bases separating them. DNA of the CDR3: TGTGCCAGTACGTTATCGGCGCACAGGGAAAAACTGTTTTTT. Translation gives CASTLSAHREKLFF.

The J gene is TRBJ2-1, the V gene TRBV18; TRBD2 matches at 7 bases. V was clipped by 2 bases and J by 4 bases; unmatched bases: 5. The CDR3 length is 15 residues. Germline CDR1 KGHSH, CDR2 LQKENI. The CDR3 nucleotides are TGTGCCAGCTCACCAACGCGGGAGCTTTACAATGAGCAGTTCTTC. It yields the protein CASSPTRELYNEQFF.

On this clonotype itself: The junction does not match germline at one end; this may be a read error. For the CDR3, the DNA is TGTGCCAGCAGCGAATTGGGGACAGGTGCCTACGTGCAGTACTTC. It codes for CASSELGTGAYVQYF. The J gene is TRBJ2-7, the V gene TRBV2, with TRBD1 matching over 8 bases. The CDR3 runs 15 residues. Germline V CDR1 and CDR2: SNHLY, FYNNEI.